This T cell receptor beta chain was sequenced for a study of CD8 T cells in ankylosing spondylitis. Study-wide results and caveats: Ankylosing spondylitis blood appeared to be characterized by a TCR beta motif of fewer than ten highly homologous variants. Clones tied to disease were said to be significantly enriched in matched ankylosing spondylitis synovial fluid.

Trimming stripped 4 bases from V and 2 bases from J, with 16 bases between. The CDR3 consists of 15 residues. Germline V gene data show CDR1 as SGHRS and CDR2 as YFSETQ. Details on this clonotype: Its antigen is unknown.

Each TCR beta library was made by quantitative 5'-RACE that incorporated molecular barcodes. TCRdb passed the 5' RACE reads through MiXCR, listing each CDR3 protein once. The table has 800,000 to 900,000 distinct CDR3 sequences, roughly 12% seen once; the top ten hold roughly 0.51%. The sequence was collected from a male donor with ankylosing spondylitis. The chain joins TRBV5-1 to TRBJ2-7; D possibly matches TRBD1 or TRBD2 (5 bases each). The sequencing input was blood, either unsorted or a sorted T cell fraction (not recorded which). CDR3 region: CASSTGTGVAYEQYF. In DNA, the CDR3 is TGCGCCAGCAGCACCGGGACCGGGGTGGCCTACGAGCAGTACTTC.